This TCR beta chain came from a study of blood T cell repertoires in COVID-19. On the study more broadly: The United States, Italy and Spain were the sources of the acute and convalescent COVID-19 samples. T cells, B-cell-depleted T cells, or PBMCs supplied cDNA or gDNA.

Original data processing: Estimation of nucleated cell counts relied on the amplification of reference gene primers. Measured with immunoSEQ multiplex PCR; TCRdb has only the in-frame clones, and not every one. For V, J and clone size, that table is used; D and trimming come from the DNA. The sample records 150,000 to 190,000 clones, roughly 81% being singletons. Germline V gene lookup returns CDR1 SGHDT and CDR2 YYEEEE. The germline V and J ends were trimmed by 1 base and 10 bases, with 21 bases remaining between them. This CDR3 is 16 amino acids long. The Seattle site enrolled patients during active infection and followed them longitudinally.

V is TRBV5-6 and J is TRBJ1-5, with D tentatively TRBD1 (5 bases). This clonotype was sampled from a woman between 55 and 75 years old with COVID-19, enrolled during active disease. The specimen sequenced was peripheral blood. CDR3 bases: TGTGCCAGCAGCTTGAAGTCGGACATAGTAACTCGCCCCCAGCATTTT. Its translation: CASSLKSDIVTRPQHF. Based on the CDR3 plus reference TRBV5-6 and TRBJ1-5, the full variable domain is DAGVTQSPTHLIKTRGQQVTLRCSPKSGHDTVSWYQQALGQGPQFIFQYYEEEERQRGNFPDRFSGHQFPNYSSELNVNALLLGDSALYLCASSLKSDIVTRPQHFGDGTRLSIL.